The T cell receptor beta chain described here comes from a study of human T cells and chemical hapten exposure. TCRdb itself ran the RACE reads through MiXCR, one entry per CDR3 protein. The table records around 120,000 distinct CDR3 sequences, approximately 13% of them present only once. Study results and caveats: The number of TCRs over 1 in 1000 frequency stayed unchanged after DPC. Patch test scores rose with PT1 expanded TCR counts, a positive correlation.

With respect to this clonotype: The antigen is unknown.

This CDR3 is built from 15 residues. V shed 7 bases and J shed 2 bases, with 16 bases lying between them. The germline V gene has CDR1 SGHTA and CDR2 FQGNSA. Time point noted: patch test 1, 2 weeks after DPC sensitization. Treatment of the sample: therapeutic diphenylcyclopropenone sensitization with weekly scalp DPC. This rearrangement joins TRBV7-2 to TRBJ2-3, with D unclear. The starting material was whole blood, obtained in connection with sensitization to the hapten diphenylcyclopropenone (DPC). The TCR comes from a man between 18 and 29 years old with alopecia areata. Some clones in this sample may be carry-over from other donors' samples. CDR3 amino acids: CASTPFELDTDTQYF. The CDR3 nucleotides read TGTGCCAGCACCCCATTTGAGCTCGACACAGATACGCAGTATTTT.